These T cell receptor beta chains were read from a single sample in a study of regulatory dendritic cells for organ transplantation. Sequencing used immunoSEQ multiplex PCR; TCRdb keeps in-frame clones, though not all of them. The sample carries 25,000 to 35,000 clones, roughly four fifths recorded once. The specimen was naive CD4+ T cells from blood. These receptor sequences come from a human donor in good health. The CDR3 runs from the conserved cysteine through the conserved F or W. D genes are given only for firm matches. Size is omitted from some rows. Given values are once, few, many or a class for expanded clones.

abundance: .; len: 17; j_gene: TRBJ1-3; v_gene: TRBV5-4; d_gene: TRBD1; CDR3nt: TGTGCCAGCAGCACGGGAGGCGGACAGGGGATGGGAAACACCATATATTTT; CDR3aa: CASSTGGGQGMGNTIYF
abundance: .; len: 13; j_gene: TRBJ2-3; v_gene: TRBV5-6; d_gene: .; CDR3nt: TGTGCCAGCAGGCGGGACAGCACAGATACGCAGTATTTT; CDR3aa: CASRRDSTDTQYF
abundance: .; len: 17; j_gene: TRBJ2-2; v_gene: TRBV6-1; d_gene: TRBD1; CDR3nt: TGTGCCAGCAGTGTTTATCTCCGGGACAGGGGGCCGGGGGAGCTGTTTTTT; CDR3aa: CASSVYLRDRGPGELFF
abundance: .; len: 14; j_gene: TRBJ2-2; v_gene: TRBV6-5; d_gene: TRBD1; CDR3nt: TGTGCCAGTTCAACGGCAGGGGGCTCCGGGGAGCTGTTTTTT; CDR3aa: CASSTAGGSGELFF
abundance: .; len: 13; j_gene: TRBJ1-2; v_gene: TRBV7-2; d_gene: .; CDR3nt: TGTGCCAGCAGCTTTAGGGGCAGCCATGGCTACACCTTC; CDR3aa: CASSFRGSHGYTF
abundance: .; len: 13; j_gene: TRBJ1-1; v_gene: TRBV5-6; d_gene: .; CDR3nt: TGTGCCAGCAGCCGACAGGTGAACACTGAAGCTTTCTTT; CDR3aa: CASSRQVNTEAFF
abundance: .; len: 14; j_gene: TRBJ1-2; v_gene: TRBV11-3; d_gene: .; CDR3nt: TGTGCCAGCAGCCAAAGGGGACATTTCTATGGCTACACCTTC; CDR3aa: CASSQRGHFYGYTF
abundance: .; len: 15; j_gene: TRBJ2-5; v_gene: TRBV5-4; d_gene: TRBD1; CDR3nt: TGTGCCAGCAGCTTGGTACAGGGGGCAAGAGAGACCCAGTACTTC; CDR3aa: CASSLVQGARETQYF
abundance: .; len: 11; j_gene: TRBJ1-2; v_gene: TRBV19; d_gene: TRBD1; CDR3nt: TGTGCCAGCAGGGGGCAAGCGGGCTACACCTTC; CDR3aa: CASRGQAGYTF
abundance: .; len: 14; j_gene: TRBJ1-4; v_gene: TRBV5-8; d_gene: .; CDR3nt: TGTGCCAGCAGCTTACGGGGTAGCGAGGAAAAACTGTTTTTT; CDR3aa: CASSLRGSEEKLFF
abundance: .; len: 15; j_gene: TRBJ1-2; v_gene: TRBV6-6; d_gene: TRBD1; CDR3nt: TGTGCCACTTTTGGTAGACAGGGGGCTAACTATGGCTACACCTTC; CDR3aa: CATFGRQGANYGYTF
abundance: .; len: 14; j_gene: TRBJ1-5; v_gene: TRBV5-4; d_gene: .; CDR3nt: TGTGCCAGCAGCTTGGGGCCGCTCAATCAGCCCCAGCATTTT; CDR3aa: CASSLGPLNQPQHF
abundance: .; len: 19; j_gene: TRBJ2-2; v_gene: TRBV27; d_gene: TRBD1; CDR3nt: TGTGCCAGCAGTTTATTCTATCCGGGACAGGGATACAACACCGGGGAGCTGTTTTTT; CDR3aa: CASSLFYPGQGYNTGELFF
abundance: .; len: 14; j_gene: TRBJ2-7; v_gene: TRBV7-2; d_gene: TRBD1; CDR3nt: TGTGCCAGCAGCAAGGACAGGGGGGCCTACGAGCAGTACTTC; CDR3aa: CASSKDRGAYEQYF
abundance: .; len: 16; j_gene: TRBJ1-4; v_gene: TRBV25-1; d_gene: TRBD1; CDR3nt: TGTGCCAGCAGTGACGGGCAGGGGGCGAGAGTTGAAAAACTGTTTTTT; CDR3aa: CASSDGQGARVEKLFF
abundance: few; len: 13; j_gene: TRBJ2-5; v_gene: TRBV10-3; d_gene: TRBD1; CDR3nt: TGTGCCATTACACAGGGGGTGGAAGAGACCCAGTACTTC; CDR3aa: CAITQGVEETQYF
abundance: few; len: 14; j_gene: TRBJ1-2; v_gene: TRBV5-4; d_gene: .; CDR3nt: TGTGCCAGCAGCTTGGCCCTCTTCCCCTATGGCTACACCTTC; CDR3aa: CASSLALFPYGYTF
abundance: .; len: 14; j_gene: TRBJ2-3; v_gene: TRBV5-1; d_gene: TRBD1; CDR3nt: TGCGCCAGCAGCTTACCGGGACAGGGAGATACGCAGTATTTT; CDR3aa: CASSLPGQGDTQYF
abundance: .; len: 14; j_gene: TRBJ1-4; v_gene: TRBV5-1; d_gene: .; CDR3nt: TGCGCCAGCAGCATCGGGGGGCCAAATGAAAAACTGTTTTTT; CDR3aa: CASSIGGPNEKLFF
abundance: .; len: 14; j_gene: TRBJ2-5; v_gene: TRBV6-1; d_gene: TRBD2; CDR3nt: TGTGCCAGCACCCGGGGGGGGGTACAAGAGACCCAGTACTTC; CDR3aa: CASTRGGVQETQYF
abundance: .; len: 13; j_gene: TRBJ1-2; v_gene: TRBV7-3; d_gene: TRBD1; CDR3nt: TGTGCCAGCAGCTCCGGACAGGGCTATGGCTACACCTTC; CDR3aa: CASSSGQGYGYTF
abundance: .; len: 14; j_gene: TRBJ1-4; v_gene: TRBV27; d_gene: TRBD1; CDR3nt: TGTGCCAGCAGTTTAACAGGGGGCGGAGAAAAACTGTTTTTT; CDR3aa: CASSLTGGGEKLFF
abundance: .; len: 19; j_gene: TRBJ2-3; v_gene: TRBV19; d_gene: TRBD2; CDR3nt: TGTGCCAGTAGTATAGGAACCAGCGGGGGGGCCCTTGGCACAGATACGCAGTATTTT; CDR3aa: CASSIGTSGGALGTDTQYF
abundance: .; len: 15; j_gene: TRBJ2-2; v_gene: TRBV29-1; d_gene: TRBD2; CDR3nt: TGCAGCGCCGCCGGGGCGGGGGTTTCCACCGGGGAGCTGTTTTTT; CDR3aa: CSAAGAGVSTGELFF